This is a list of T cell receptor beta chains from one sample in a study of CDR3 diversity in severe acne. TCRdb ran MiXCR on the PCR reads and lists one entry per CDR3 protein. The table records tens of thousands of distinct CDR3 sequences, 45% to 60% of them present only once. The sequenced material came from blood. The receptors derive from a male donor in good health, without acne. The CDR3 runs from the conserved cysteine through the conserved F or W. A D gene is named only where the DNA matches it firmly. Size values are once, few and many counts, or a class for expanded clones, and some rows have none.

DNA: TGCAGTACCCCCTCGTCGGATTTACGAGGCTACACCTTC
CDR3: CSTPSSDLRGYTF
size: .
J: TRBJ1-2
V: TRBV20-1
D: .

DNA: TGCAGTGCTAGAGATGACAGTAACAACTATGGCTACACCTTC
CDR3: CSARDDSNNYGYTF
size: .
J: TRBJ1-2
V: TRBV20-1
D: .

DNA: TGCGCCAGCAGCCTAGAACTAGCGGGAGGTTACGAGCAGTACTTC
CDR3: CASSLELAGGYEQYF
size: .
J: TRBJ2-7
V: TRBV5-1
D: TRBD2

DNA: TGTGCCAGCAGTTTAAGGGCCCCCGGCATGAATGAGCAGTTCTTC
CDR3: CASSLRAPGMNEQFF
size: many
J: TRBJ2-1
V: TRBV12-3/TRBV12-4
D: .

DNA: TGCGCCAGCAGCTTTTCAGGGAATCAGCCCCAGCATTTT
CDR3: CASSFSGNQPQHF
size: many
J: TRBJ1-5
V: TRBV5-1
D: .

DNA: TGTGCCAGCAGCTGGCGGACAGGCCCCTACGAGCAGTACTTC
CDR3: CASSWRTGPYEQYF
size: .
J: TRBJ2-7
V: TRBV5-5
D: TRBD1

DNA: TGTGCCAGCCAGGAAAGCGGGAGGACCGGGGAGCTGTTTTTT
CDR3: CASQESGRTGELFF
size: .
J: TRBJ2-2
V: TRBV7-6
D: TRBD2

DNA: TGTGCCACCAGCAGCCGGACTAGCGGTTTGACCGGGGAGCTGTTTTTT
CDR3: CATSSRTSGLTGELFF
size: .
J: TRBJ2-2
V: TRBV15
D: TRBD2

DNA: TGTGCCAGCAGCCCCCTCAATAGAATCTACGAGCAGTACTTC
CDR3: CASSPLNRIYEQYF
size: .
J: TRBJ2-7
V: TRBV7-9
D: .

DNA: TGCAGTGCTAGGGGACTAGCGGGGGACTCCTACGAGCAGTACTTC
CDR3: CSARGLAGDSYEQYF
size: .
J: TRBJ2-7
V: TRBV20-1
D: TRBD2

DNA: TGTGCCAGCAGAATAGAGGGGGAGACCCAGTACTTC
CDR3: CASRIEGETQYF
size: .
J: TRBJ2-5
V: TRBV2
D: .

DNA: TGTGCCAGCAACAGAGGGGGGCACTATGGCTACACCTTC
CDR3: CASNRGGHYGYTF
size: .
J: TRBJ1-2
V: TRBV25-1
D: .

DNA: TGTGCCAGCAGTGGAGGGCATCACTCCTACGAGCAGTACTTC
CDR3: CASSGGHHSYEQYF
size: .
J: TRBJ2-7
V: TRBV6-1
D: .

DNA: TGTGCCACCAGTGATCGGGTAGGGGGCGAAGAGACCCAGTACTTC
CDR3: CATSDRVGGEETQYF
size: many
J: TRBJ2-5
V: TRBV24-1
D: TRBD1

DNA: TGTGCCAGCAGTCACCCGGGACGGGCCTACGAGCAGTACTTC
CDR3: CASSHPGRAYEQYF
size: many
J: TRBJ2-7
V: TRBV7-2
D: .

DNA: TGTGCCAGCAGCAACCGCAATCCAACTAGCGGGAGCTGGAGGGAGCAGTACTTC
CDR3: CASSNRNPTSGSWREQYF
size: many
J: TRBJ2-7
V: TRBV13
D: TRBD2

DNA: TGCGCCAGCAGCGCCTCGGGACAGGGTTACTATGGCTACACCTTC
CDR3: CASSASGQGYYGYTF
size: .
J: TRBJ1-2
V: TRBV5-1
D: TRBD1

DNA: TGCAGCGTTGTGAAGGCTAACTATGGCTACACCTTC
CDR3: CSVVKANYGYTF
size: .
J: TRBJ1-2
V: TRBV29-1
D: .

DNA: TGTGCCAGCAGTTTAATGGGGGGAAATGAAGCTTTCTTT
CDR3: CASSLMGGNEAFF
size: many
J: TRBJ1-1
V: TRBV27
D: .

DNA: TGCAGTGCTAGAGCCGGCGATGGATATGGCTACACCTTC
CDR3: CSARAGDGYGYTF
size: .
J: TRBJ1-2
V: TRBV20-1
D: .

DNA: TGCGCCAGCAGTGGCAGGGGGCCAGGGCAGTACTTC
CDR3: CASSGRGPGQYF
size: medium-sized
J: TRBJ2-7
V: TRBV10-2
D: TRBD1

DNA: TGTGCCATCAGTGAGTCCCGGGGGCTAGCGGGGGAGCAGTTCTTC
CDR3: CAISESRGLAGEQFF
size: .
J: TRBJ2-1
V: TRBV10-3
D: TRBD2

DNA: TGTGCCAGCAGCCAAGATGCGGGGGATCCTGAAGCTTTC
CDR3: CASSQDAGDPEAF
size: .
J: TRBJ2-6
V: TRBV4-2
D: TRBD2

DNA: TGTGCCAGCAGCTACCCCGCAGGGAAAGGACACGAGCAGTACTTC
CDR3: CASSYPAGKGHEQYF
size: .
J: TRBJ2-7
V: TRBV2
D: .

DNA: TGTGCCAGCAGCTCCCCATCGGGAGGCAGAGAGACCCAGTTCTTC
CDR3: CASSSPSGGRETQFF
size: .
J: TRBJ2-1
V: TRBV7-9
D: TRBD2

DNA: TGTGCCACCAGCAGAGATGGATCGGATGGAAACACCATATATTTT
CDR3: CATSRDGSDGNTIYF
size: .
J: TRBJ1-3
V: TRBV15
D: .

DNA: TGTGCCAGCGGAGGGTGGGACGACTATGGCTACACCTTC
CDR3: CASGGWDDYGYTF
size: .
J: TRBJ1-2
V: TRBV6-5
D: .

DNA: TGTGCCACCTCGGGACAGGGGGGTGGCTACACCTTC
CDR3: CATSGQGGGYTF
size: many
J: TRBJ1-2
V: TRBV6-5
D: TRBD1

DNA: TGTGCCAGCAGCCGACTAAATCAGCCCCAGCATTTT
CDR3: CASSRLNQPQHF
size: few
J: TRBJ1-5
V: TRBV7-2
D: .

DNA: TGTGCCAGCAGAAGATTTGGGCGGGGAGGAGATTACGAGCAGTACTTC
CDR3: CASRRFGRGGDYEQYF
size: many
J: TRBJ2-7
V: TRBV27
D: .

DNA: TGTGCCAGCAGGACCCCGGGGATAGCGCCTCTCTACAATGAGCAGTTCTTC
CDR3: CASRTPGIAPLYNEQFF
size: many
J: TRBJ2-1
V: TRBV6-2/TRBV6-3
D: .

DNA: TGTGCCAGCAGTGGCACAGAGTACAATGAGCAGTTCTTC
CDR3: CASSGTEYNEQFF
size: many
J: TRBJ2-1
V: TRBV6-1
D: .

DNA: TGTGCCAGCAGCTTAGGACTAGCGTCTTACAATGAGCAGTACTTC
CDR3: CASSLGLASYNEQYF
size: .
J: TRBJ2-7
V: TRBV11-2
D: TRBD2

DNA: TGTGCCAGTAGTCCCACAGGGGTCGGTGAAAAACTGTTTTTT
CDR3: CASSPTGVGEKLFF
size: many
J: TRBJ1-4
V: TRBV19
D: TRBD1

DNA: TGTGCCAGCAGTTTGAATCTTATGACTGAAGCTTTCTTT
CDR3: CASSLNLMTEAFF
size: few
J: TRBJ1-1
V: TRBV10-3
D: .

DNA: TGTGCCACCAGTGACCGAACTCGAAGTTGGACAGGGGTCCAAGAGACCCAGTACTTC
CDR3: CATSDRTRSWTGVQETQYF
size: many
J: TRBJ2-5
V: TRBV24-1
D: TRBD1

DNA: TGCAGCTTTACCGGGACAGGGGAGACCCAGTACTTC
CDR3: CSFTGTGETQYF
size: .
J: TRBJ2-5
V: TRBV29-1
D: TRBD1

DNA: TGCAGCGTCGCCGGACAGGGCCACTATGGCTACACCTTC
CDR3: CSVAGQGHYGYTF
size: many
J: TRBJ1-2
V: TRBV29-1
D: TRBD1

DNA: TGTGCCAGCAGCCACCAGGGGGGAGGGGAGACCCAGTACTTC
CDR3: CASSHQGGGETQYF
size: .
J: TRBJ2-5
V: TRBV7-9
D: .

DNA: TGCAGTGCCAGCAGCTTTGGGGACAGGGCCTACAATGAGCAGTTCTTC
CDR3: CSASSFGDRAYNEQFF
size: .
J: TRBJ2-1
V: TRBV20-1
D: TRBD1

DNA: TGCAGTGCCGTGGACTACGAGCAGTACTTC
CDR3: CSAVDYEQYF
size: .
J: TRBJ2-7
V: TRBV20-1
D: .

DNA: TGTGCCAGTAGTTCTGGGGGGGAGCAGTACTTC
CDR3: CASSSGGEQYF
size: few
J: TRBJ2-7
V: TRBV19
D: .